These 32 T cell receptor beta chains originate from one sample sequenced in a study of blood T cell repertoires in COVID-19 (TCRdb year 2020). Receptor libraries were prepared by the immunoSEQ multiplex PCR assay. TCRdb obtained this table from immuneACCESS and retained in-frame rearrangements with V and J assigned. These tables miss some clones; where compared with another copy, unresolved V genes account for less than half of the shortfall, and the remainder is unexplained. This sample is represented by about 120,000 clones; roughly 90% of them were singletons. The ten most abundant clones make up less than 5% of the sample. Specimen: peripheral blood. The receptors were gathered from a man aged 35 to 55 with acute or convalescent COVID-19.

The chain has TRBV30 and TRBJ1-1; D is unresolved. The CDR3 covers 13 residues. Trimming cost V 1 base and J 3 bases, with 9 bases left between them. Germline CDR1 GTSNPN, CDR2 SVGIG (reference sequence). The CDR3 DNA reads TGTGCCTGGAGTGCCCAGGTAGACACTGAAGCTTTCTTT. This gives the protein CAWSAQVDTEAFF.

The chain recombines TRBV20-1 with TRBJ1-1, with D hard to call. The V gene's germline CDR1 is DFQATT and CDR2 SNEGSKA (reference sequence). The CDR3 contains 13 residues. V was shortened by 3 bases and J by 3 bases, with 11 bases between the two germline ends. The CDR3 DNA reads as TGCAGTGCTAGTAGAGGTTTGGACACTGAAGCTTTCTTT. Translating gives CSASRGLDTEAFF.

CDR3 sequence (DNA): TGTGCCAGCAGCCCGCGGGAGCGGGGGCTCACCGGGGAGCTGTTTTTT. It specifies CASSPRERGLTGELFF. This chain connects TRBV3-1 (or the pseudogene TRBV3-2) to TRBJ2-2, with 8 bases fitting TRBD2. CDR1 and CDR2 (germline): LGHDT, YNNKEL (reference sequence). There are 16 residues in the CDR3. After removal of 4 bases from V and 4 bases from J, the junction contained 8 bases not matched to a gene.

This clone was found a few times. The chain employs TRBV4-2 and TRBJ1-6; 10 bases align to TRBD1. The length of the CDR3 is 15 residues. Germline assignment: CDR1 LGHNA and CDR2 YNFKEQ. With V trimmed by 3 bases and J by 9 bases, 5 bases remained unmatched. The CDR3 loop is CASSQAGTGVSPLHF. CDR3 DNA: TGTGCCAGCAGCCAGGCCGGGACAGGGGTTTCACCCCTCCACTTT.

The chain couples TRBV3-1 (or the pseudogene TRBV3-2) to TRBJ2-1, with 7 bases fitting TRBD1. V lost 4 bases to trimming and J lost 4 bases; unmatched junction nucleotides: 4. Germline V gene data show CDR1 as LGHDT and CDR2 as YNNKEL (reference sequence). The CDR3 length is 14 residues. Written as DNA, the CDR3 is TGTGCCAGCAGCCCCCTGGGACAGTACAATGAGCAGTTCTTC. Its protein is CASSPLGQYNEQFF.

This rearrangement joins TRBV27 to TRBJ1-4; D is ambiguous. Trimming took 6 bases from V and 5 from J, leaving 22 bases between them. Per the germline V gene, CDR1 is MNHEY and CDR2 is SMNVEV (reference sequence). The CDR3 extends over 17 amino acids. The CDR3 is CASRPHREGKRNEKLFF. Here the CDR3 DNA reads TGTGCCAGCAGGCCCCATCGAGAGGGAAAGAGGAATGAAAAACTGTTTTTT. Looking up the rest from reference TRBV27 and TRBJ1-4 gives the full variable domain: EAQVTQNPRYLITVTGKKLTVTCSQNMNHEYMSWYRQDPGLGLRQIYYSMNVEVTDKGDVPEGYKVSRKEKRNFPLILESPSPNQTSLYFCASRPHREGKRNEKLFFGSGTQLSVL.

This chain connects TRBV9 to TRBJ1-2; D might be TRBD1 (5 bases). This CDR3 has 16 residues. V was clipped by 1 base and J by 0 bases, with 13 bases between them. CDR1 and CDR2 (germline): SGDLS, YYNGEE. CDR3 nucleotide sequence: TGTGCCAGCAGCGTAACAGGAGAGAGAACTAACTATGGCTACACCTTC. Translated, it gives CASSVTGERTNYGYTF.

This clone was counted between two and nine times. V gene TRBV10-3 combines with J gene TRBJ1-1, with 11 nucleotides matching TRBD1. The CDR3 spans 13 residues. The V and J ends lost 6 bases and 5 bases, in that order; junction bases with no gene match: 2. Germline values: CDR1 ENHRY, CDR2 SYGVKD. The CDR3 nucleotides are TGTGCCATCAGGGGACAGGGGGAAACTGAAGCTTTCTTT. It encodes CAIRGQGETEAFF.

The sample holds a few counts of this clone. V usage is TRBV2 and J usage is TRBJ2-5; perhaps TRBD2 as D (6 bases). From germline, CDR1 is SNHLY and CDR2 FYNNEI. V was pared by 3 bases and J by 6 bases, with 14 bases between. The CDR3 has 14 amino acids. As DNA, the CDR3 is TGTGCCAGCAGTGATTGGGTCCTAGCGAAGACCCAGTACTTC. This gives the protein CASSDWVLAKTQYF.

V and J are TRBV4-2 and TRBJ1-3, with 11 bases lining up with TRBD1. The germline V gene encodes CDR1 LGHNA and CDR2 YNFKEQ. CDR3 length equals 17 residues. Trimming at V came to 4 bases and at J to 6 bases, leaving 11 bases not matched to a gene. This chain's CDR3 is CASSPRTGGLLANTIYF. The CDR3 DNA reads as TGTGCCAGCAGCCCTCGGACAGGGGGCCTTTTGGCAAACACCATATATTTT.

The sample holds a few counts of this clone. The chain has TRBV9 and TRBJ1-2; 10 bases align to TRBD1. CDR1 is SGDLS and CDR2 is YYNGEE in the germline V gene. The CDR3 covers 14 residues. Unmatched junction bases numbered 3, after V lost 3 bases and J lost 4 bases. The CDR3 sequence is CASSARDRGYGYTF. CDR3 in DNA: TGTGCCAGCAGCGCCCGGGACAGGGGCTATGGCTACACCTTC.

The CDR3 protein is CASSYTGELFF. The CDR3 nucleotides are TGTGCCAGCAGCTACACCGGGGAGCTGTTTTTT. The rearrangement joins TRBV27 to TRBJ2-2, with D unresolved. The V gene lost 6 bases and the J gene lost 3 bases, with 2 bases spanning the gap. This CDR3 region has 11 residues. Looked up from germline, CDR1 is MNHEY and CDR2 is SMNVEV (reference sequence).

The V call is TRBV7-6, the J call TRBJ2-3, with 8 positions matching TRBD2. CDR3 length: 14 residues. The V segment lost 2 bases and the J segment 5 bases; nucleotides outside the gene matches: 3. Germline values: CDR1 SGHVS, CDR2 FNYEAQ. This CDR3 reads CASSLTGGGDTQYF. For the CDR3, the DNA is TGTGCCAGCAGCTTAACCGGGGGGGGAGATACGCAGTATTTT.

The chain combines TRBV5-4 with TRBJ2-1; tentative D call: TRBD2 (7 bases). Trimming shortened V by 4 bases and J by 2 bases, and 16 bases separated the two germline ends. The CDR3 has 16 residues. CDR1 and CDR2 from the germline V gene are SGHNT and YYREEE (reference sequence). The CDR3 nucleotides read TGTGCCAGCAGCCCAGGTGGCGGGGGCCCCTACAATGAGCAGTTCTTC. Amino acids: CASSPGGGGPYNEQFF.

This rearrangement joins TRBV7-2 to TRBJ2-1; 8 positions match TRBD2. Unmatched junction bases numbered 2, after V lost 0 bases and J lost 4 bases. Germline CDR1 SGHTA, CDR2 FQGNSA. CDR3 length: 15 amino acids. The CDR3 spells CASSLAAGAYNEQFF. The CDR3 DNA follows: TGTGCCAGCAGCTTAGCAGCGGGGGCATACAATGAGCAGTTCTTC. Supplemented by reference TRBV7-2 and TRBJ2-1, the full variable domain reads GAGVSQSPSNKVTEKGKDVELRCDPISGHTALYWYRQSLGQGLEFLIYFQGNSAPDKSGLPSDRFSAERTGGSVSTLTIQRTQQEDSAVYLCASSLAAGAYNEQFFGPGTRLTVL.

J is TRBJ1-1 and V is TRBV4-3; 9 bases map to TRBD1. V shed 1 base and J 1 base; nucleotides not matched to a gene: 1. The CDR3 extends over 15 amino acids. Germline CDR1 LGHNA, CDR2 YSLEER. CDR3 amino acids: CASSQGDRENTEAFF. The CDR3 DNA reads TGCGCCAGCAGCCAAGGGGACAGGGAGAACACTGAAGCTTTCTTT.

The chain has TRBV5-1 and TRBJ2-7; tentative D call: TRBD1 (7 bases). Looked up from germline, CDR1 is SGHRS and CDR2 is YFSETQ. Trimming took off 1 base at V and 3 bases at J, with 11 bases between the two ends. The CDR3 is 14 residues long. This CDR3 is CASSLNQGGYEQYF. CDR3 bases: TGCGCCAGCAGCTTGAACCAGGGGGGCTACGAGCAGTACTTC.

V and J are TRBV30 and TRBJ2-2; no clear D gene. The CDR3 extends over 11 amino acids. With 1 base removed from V and 8 bases from J, the gap between germline ends came to 5 bases. Germline-derived CDR1 and CDR2 are GTSNPN and SVGIG (reference sequence). The CDR3 spells CAWSELGELFF. The CDR3 region has the DNA TGTGCCTGGAGTGAACTGGGGGAGCTGTTTTTT.

This chain joins TRBV9 and TRBJ2-6; D remains unclear. CDR1 SGDLS and CDR2 YYNGEE come from the germline V gene. The CDR3 spans 17 residues. Trimming shortened V by 0 bases and J by 2 bases, and 12 bases separated the two germline ends. The CDR3 loop is CASSVARHLTGANVLTF. In nucleotides, the CDR3 is TGTGCCAGCAGCGTAGCGAGACACCTCACTGGGGCCAACGTCCTGACTTTC.

The V call is TRBV21-1, the J call TRBJ1-5; the D call of TRBD1 is as the table states it, not checked on the DNA. TRBV21-1 is noted as a pseudogene. This CDR3 has 18 amino acids. CDR3 amino acids: CASSTRDPPDRVSQPQHF. CDR3 bases: TGTGCCAGCAGCACTAGGGACCCTCCGGACAGGGTTTCTCAGCCCCAGCATTTT.

The V call is TRBV7-9, the J call TRBJ2-7; TRBD1 aligns across 7 bases. Losses at the gene ends were 5 bases for V and 0 bases for J; bases not matched to a gene: 4. This CDR3 has 14 residues. Per germline, CDR1 SEHNR and CDR2 FQNEAQ (reference sequence). CDR3 residues: CASSPGQSSYEQYF. CDR3 in DNA: TGTGCCAGCAGCCCGGGACAGAGCTCCTACGAGCAGTACTTC.

This clone has just a few counts. The J gene is TRBJ1-2, the V gene TRBV30; tentatively, D is TRBD1 (5 bases). The CDR3 sequence is 12 residues long. Germline CDR1 reads GTSNPN; CDR2 reads SVGIG (reference sequence). The V gene lost 8 bases and the J gene lost 6 bases, with 16 bases spanning the gap. For the CDR3, the DNA is TGTGCCGGCGGCCGGGGGTTTAATGGCTACACCTTC. Translating gives CAGGRGFNGYTF. The full variable domain, its missing parts supplied by reference TRBV30 and TRBJ1-2, is SQTIHQWPATLVQPVGSPLSLECTVEGTSNPNLYWYRQAAGRGLQLLFYSVGIGQISSEVPQNLSASRPQDRQFILSSKKLLLSDSGFYLCAGGRGFNGYTFGSGTRLTVV.

The chain uses TRBV5-4 and TRBJ1-1, with 7 bases that match TRBD1. The germline V gene encodes CDR1 SGHNT and CDR2 YYREEE (reference sequence). V trimming: 4 bases; J trimming: 1 base; junction bases outside the gene matches: 4. There are 14 residues in the CDR3. DNA for the CDR3: TGTGCCAGCAGCGGGGACAGACCGAACACTGAAGCTTTCTTT. Residues: CASSGDRPNTEAFF.

The CDR3 nucleotides are TGTGCCAGCAGTTTAGAGGGGGCGAGGGCTTTCTTT. It codes for CASSLEGARAFF. This chain joins TRBV12-3 or TRBV12-4 and TRBJ1-1; 7 bases agree with TRBD1. The junction had 4 bases not matched to a gene; V was cut back by 1 base and J by 11 bases. The CDR3 spans 12 residues.

DNA of the CDR3: TGTGCCAGCAGTTACTCAGACAGCTTCAGCAATCAGCCCCAGCATTTT. Protein: CASSYSDSFSNQPQHF. The genes are TRBV6-5 and TRBJ1-5, with D possibly TRBD1 on 5 matching bases. The CDR3 is made up of 16 amino acids. Germline lookup yields CDR1 MNHEY and CDR2 SVGAGI. The V and J ends lost 0 bases and 1 base respectively, with 10 bases between them.

V usage is TRBV15 and J usage is TRBJ2-7; D gene unclear. V gave up 0 bases and J gave up 1 base, with 4 bases separating them. The CDR3 spans 13 residues. Germline V gene lookup returns CDR1 LNHNV and CDR2 YYDKDF (reference sequence). CDR3 amino acids: CATSRDRSYEQYF. The CDR3 region has the DNA TGTGCCACCAGCAGAGATCGTTCCTACGAGCAGTACTTC.

The rearrangement joins TRBV6-1 to TRBJ2-1; D remains unclear. CDR1 is MNHNS, CDR2 SASEGT, per germline. Trimming shortened V by 3 bases and J by 5 bases, and 11 bases separated the two germline ends. CDR3 length: 14 amino acids. Written as DNA, the CDR3 is TGTGCCAGCAGTGAGAGGAGAACTCACAATGAGCAGTTCTTC. Amino acids: CASSERRTHNEQFF.

This clone was found a few times. This chain connects TRBV12-5 to TRBJ1-1; D is unresolved. The CDR3 has 13 amino acids. The germline V gene has CDR1 LGHNT and CDR2 FRNRAP. V was clipped by 6 bases and J by 1 base, with 9 bases between them. The CDR3: CASGQTPNTEAFF. The CDR3 bases are TGTGCTAGTGGCCAAACACCGAACACTGAAGCTTTCTTT. Supplemented by reference TRBV12-5 and TRBJ1-1, the full variable domain reads DARVTQTPRHKVTEMGQEVTMRCQPILGHNTVFWYRQTMMQGLELLAYFRNRAPLDDSGMPKDRFSAEMPDATLATLKIQPSEPRDSAVYFCASGQTPNTEAFFGQGTRLTVV.

The chain is built from TRBV12-3 or TRBV12-4 and TRBJ1-1; D not resolved. Trimming took 6 bases from V and 1 from J, leaving 9 bases between them. The length of the CDR3 is 13 residues. This chain's CDR3 is CASSRVGNTEAFF. Written as DNA, the CDR3 is TGTGCCAGCAGCCGCGTTGGGAACACTGAAGCTTTCTTT.

The V gene is TRBV29-1, the J gene TRBJ2-7, with D unresolved. CDR1 and CDR2 from the germline V gene are SQVTM and ANQGSEA. Between the trimmed V and J ends, which lost 6 bases and 3 bases, there was a span of 15 bases. CDR3 length: 13 amino acids. The CDR3 is CSVALREFYEQYF. CDR3 sequence (DNA): TGCAGCGTCGCTTTAAGAGAATTCTACGAGCAGTACTTC.

The chain uses TRBV11-2 and TRBJ1-6; D is ambiguous. V was cut by 5 bases and J by 6 bases, with 5 bases left in between. The CDR3 length is 12 residues. Germline V gene data show CDR1 as SGHAT and CDR2 as FQNNGV. In nucleotides, the CDR3 is TGTGCCAGCAGCCCCATTAATTCACCCCTCCACTTT. Translating it yields CASSPINSPLHF.

The chain couples TRBV29-1 to TRBJ2-5; 7 positions match TRBD2. V shed 2 bases and J 7 bases; nucleotides not matched to a gene: 7. The CDR3 totals 13 residues. Germline CDR1 SQVTM, CDR2 ANQGSEA. The CDR3 DNA sequence: TGCAGCGTTGAATTGCCCGGCGGGGGGACCCAGTACTTC. Its translation: CSVELPGGGTQYF.